Below are 2 T cell receptor beta chains sequenced from a single sample in a study of T-cell memory formation after mild COVID-19. TCRdb processed the 5' RACE reads anew with MiXCR; each CDR3 protein has one entry. The sample consists of roughly 170,000 distinct CDR3 sequences, roughly a fifth of them appearing once. Sequencing used PBMCs or a T cell subset sorted from them (not recorded which). These receptors all come from an adult woman who had mild COVID-19 (a few samples of this study predate the infection). Cell type and time point are not known.

The V call is TRBV7-3, the J call TRBJ1-3; D unresolved. Germline V gene data show CDR1 as SGHTA and CDR2 as FQGTGA. The CDR3 has 14 residues. V lost 2 bases, J lost 2 bases, and 7 bases lay in between. CDR3: CASSLGPPGNTIYF. The CDR3, as DNA: TGTGCCAGCAGCTTAGGGCCGCCTGGAAACACCATATATTTT.

This clonotype was seen a few times. Its ends do not fully match the called genes, so a read error is possible. The chain employs TRBV5-6 and TRBJ2-5; 7 nucleotides line up with TRBD2. CDR3 length: 12 residues. CDR1 and CDR2 (germline): SGHDT, YYEEEE. CDR3 residues: CASSALSAGEFF. DNA of the CDR3: TGTGCCAGCAGCGCCCTGTCTGCGGGGGAGTTTTTC.